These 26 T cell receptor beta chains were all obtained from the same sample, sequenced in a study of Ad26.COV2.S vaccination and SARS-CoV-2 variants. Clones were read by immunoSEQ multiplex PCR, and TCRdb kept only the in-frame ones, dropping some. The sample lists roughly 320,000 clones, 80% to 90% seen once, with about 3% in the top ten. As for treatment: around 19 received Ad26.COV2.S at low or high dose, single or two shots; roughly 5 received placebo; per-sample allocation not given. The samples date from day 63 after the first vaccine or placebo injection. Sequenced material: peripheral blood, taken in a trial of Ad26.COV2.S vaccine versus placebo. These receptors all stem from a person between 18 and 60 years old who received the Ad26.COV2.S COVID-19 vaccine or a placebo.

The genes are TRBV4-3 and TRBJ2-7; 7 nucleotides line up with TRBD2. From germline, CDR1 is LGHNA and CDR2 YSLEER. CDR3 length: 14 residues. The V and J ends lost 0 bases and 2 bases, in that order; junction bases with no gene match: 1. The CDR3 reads CASSQDGGAYEQYF. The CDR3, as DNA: TGCGCCAGCAGCCAAGATGGGGGGGCCTACGAGCAGTACTTC.

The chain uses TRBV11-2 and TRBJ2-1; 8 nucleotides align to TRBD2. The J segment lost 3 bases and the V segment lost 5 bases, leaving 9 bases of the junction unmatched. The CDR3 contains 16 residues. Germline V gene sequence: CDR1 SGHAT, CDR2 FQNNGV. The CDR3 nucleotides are TGTGCCAGCAGCCGCGGGGGGCTTCAAGTCTACAATGAGCAGTTCTTC. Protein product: CASSRGGLQVYNEQFF.

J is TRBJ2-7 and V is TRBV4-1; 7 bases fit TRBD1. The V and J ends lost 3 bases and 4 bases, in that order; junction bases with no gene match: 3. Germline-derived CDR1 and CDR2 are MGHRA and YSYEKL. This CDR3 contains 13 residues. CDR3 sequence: CASSQTGLYEQYF. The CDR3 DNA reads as TGCGCCAGCAGCCAGACAGGGTTATACGAGCAGTACTTC.

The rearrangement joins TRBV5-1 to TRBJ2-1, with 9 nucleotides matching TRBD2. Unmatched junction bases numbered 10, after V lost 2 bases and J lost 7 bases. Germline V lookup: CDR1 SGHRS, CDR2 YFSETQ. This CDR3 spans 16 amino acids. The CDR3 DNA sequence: TGCGCCAGCAGCTTAGCGCTACTAGCGGGCGTGAATGAGCAGTTCTTC. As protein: CASSLALLAGVNEQFF.

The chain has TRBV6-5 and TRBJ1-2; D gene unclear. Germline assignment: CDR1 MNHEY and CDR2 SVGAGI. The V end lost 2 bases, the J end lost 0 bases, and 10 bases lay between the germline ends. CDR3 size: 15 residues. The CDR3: CASSYGWGSNYGYTF. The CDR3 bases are TGTGCCAGCAGTTACGGTTGGGGTTCTAACTATGGCTACACCTTC.

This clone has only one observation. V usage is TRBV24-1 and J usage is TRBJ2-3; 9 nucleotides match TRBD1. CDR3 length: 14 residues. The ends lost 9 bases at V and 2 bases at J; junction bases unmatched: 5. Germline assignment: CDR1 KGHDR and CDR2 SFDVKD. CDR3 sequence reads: CATGGTGSTDTQYF. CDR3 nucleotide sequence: TGTGCCACCGGGGGGACAGGGTCCACAGATACGCAGTATTTT.

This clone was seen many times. For the CDR3, the DNA is TGTGCCAGCAGTGCCGGTCTGAGGGAGCAGTACTTC. Translated: CASSAGLREQYF. The chain combines TRBV25-1 with TRBJ2-7; D is uncertain. V was trimmed by 4 bases and J by 7 bases, leaving 11 bases between them. Germline CDR1 MGHDK, CDR2 SYGVNS. There are 12 residues in the CDR3.

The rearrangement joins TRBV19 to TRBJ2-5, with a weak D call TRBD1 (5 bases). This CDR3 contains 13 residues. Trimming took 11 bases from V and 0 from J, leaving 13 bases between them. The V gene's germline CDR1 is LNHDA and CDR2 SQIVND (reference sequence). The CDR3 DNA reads TGTGCCGTAAGGGGCATAGACCAAGAGACCCAGTACTTC. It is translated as CAVRGIDQETQYF.

The chain's CDR3 is CASSPRAGTNTF. CDR3 in DNA: TGTGCCAGCTCACCAAGGGCAGGGACAAACACCTTC. The chain has TRBV18 and TRBJ1-2; D is perhaps TRBD1 (6 bases). The CDR3 loop spans 12 amino acids. In germline, CDR1 is KGHSH, CDR2 LQKENI. The V gene lost 2 bases and the J gene lost 12 bases, with 13 bases spanning the gap. Filled out from reference TRBV18 and TRBJ1-2, the complete variable domain reads NAGVMQNPRHLVRRRGQEARLRCSPMKGHSHVYWYRQLPEEGLKFMVYLQKENIIDESGMPKERFSAEFPKEGPSILRIQQVVRGDSAAYFCASSPRAGTNTFGSGTRLTVV.

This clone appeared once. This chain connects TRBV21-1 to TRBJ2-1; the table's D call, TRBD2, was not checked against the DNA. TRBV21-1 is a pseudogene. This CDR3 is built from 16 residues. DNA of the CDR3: TGTGCCAGCAGCAACGGGGCCGGGGGGGCGGACAATGAGCAGTTCTTC. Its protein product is CASSNGAGGADNEQFF.

The CDR3, as DNA: TGCGCCAGCAGCGGGGACAGCCATAATGAAAAACTGTTTTTT. It specifies CASSGDSHNEKLFF. The chain employs TRBV5-1 and TRBJ1-4, with 7 bases fitting TRBD1. V shed 4 bases, J shed 4 bases, and the junction held 4 bases outside the gene matches. Per germline, CDR1 SGHRS and CDR2 YFSETQ. This CDR3 spans 14 amino acids.

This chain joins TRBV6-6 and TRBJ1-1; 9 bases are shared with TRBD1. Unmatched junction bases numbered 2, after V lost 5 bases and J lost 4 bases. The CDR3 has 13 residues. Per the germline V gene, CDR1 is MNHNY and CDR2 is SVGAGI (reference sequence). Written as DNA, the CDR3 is TGTGCCAGCAGTCTACAGGGGGCCACTGAAGCTTTCTTT. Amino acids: CASSLQGATEAFF.

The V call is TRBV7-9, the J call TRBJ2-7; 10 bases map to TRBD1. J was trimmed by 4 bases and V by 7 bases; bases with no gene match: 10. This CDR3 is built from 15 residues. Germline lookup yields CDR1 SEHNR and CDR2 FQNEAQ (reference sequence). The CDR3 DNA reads TGTGCCAGCACCCGTCGGGGGACAGGGGCTTACGAGCAGTACTTC. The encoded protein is CASTRRGTGAYEQYF. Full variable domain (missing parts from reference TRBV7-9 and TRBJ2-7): DTGVSQNPRHKITKRGQNVTFRCDPISEHNRLYWYRQTLGQGPEFLTYFQNEAQLEKSRLLSDRFSAERPKGSFSTLEIQRTEQGDSAMYLCASTRRGTGAYEQYFGPGTRLTVT.

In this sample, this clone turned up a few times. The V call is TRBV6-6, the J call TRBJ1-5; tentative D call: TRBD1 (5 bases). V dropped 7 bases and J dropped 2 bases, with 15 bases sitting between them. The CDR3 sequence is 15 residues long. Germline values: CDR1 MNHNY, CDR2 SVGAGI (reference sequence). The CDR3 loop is CASTPSGRGNQPQHF. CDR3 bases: TGTGCCAGCACTCCCTCGGGACGGGGCAATCAGCCCCAGCATTTT.

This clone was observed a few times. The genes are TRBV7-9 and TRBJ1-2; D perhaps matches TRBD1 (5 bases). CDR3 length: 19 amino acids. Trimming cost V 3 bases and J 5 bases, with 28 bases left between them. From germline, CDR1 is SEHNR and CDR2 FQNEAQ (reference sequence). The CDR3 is CASSLDNLGTASRPYGYTF. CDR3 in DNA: TGTGCCAGCAGCTTGGATAACCTCGGGACCGCCAGCAGGCCTTATGGCTACACCTTC.

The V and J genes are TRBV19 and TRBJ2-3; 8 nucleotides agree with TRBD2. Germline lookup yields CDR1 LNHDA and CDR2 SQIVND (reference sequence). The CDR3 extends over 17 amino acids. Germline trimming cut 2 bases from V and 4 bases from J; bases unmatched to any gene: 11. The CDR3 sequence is CASSISPGGAHADTQYF. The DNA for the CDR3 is TGTGCCAGTAGTATATCTCCCGGGGGGGCCCATGCAGATACGCAGTATTTT.

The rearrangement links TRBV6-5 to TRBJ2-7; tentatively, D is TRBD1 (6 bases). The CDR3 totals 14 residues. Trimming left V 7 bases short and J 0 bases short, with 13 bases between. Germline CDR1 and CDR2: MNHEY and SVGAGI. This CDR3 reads CASKFRDNSYEQYF. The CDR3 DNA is TGTGCCAGCAAGTTCCGGGACAACTCCTACGAGCAGTACTTC.

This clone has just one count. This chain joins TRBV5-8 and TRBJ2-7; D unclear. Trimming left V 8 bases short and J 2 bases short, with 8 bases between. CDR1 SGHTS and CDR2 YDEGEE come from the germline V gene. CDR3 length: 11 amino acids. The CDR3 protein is CASTDAYEQYF. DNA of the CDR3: TGTGCCAGTACAGACGCCTACGAGCAGTACTTC.

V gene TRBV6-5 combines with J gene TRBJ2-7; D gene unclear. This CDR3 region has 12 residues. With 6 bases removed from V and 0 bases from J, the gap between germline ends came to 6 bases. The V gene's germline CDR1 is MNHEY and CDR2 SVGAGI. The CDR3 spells CASRTHSYEQYF. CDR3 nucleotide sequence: TGTGCCAGCAGGACACACTCCTACGAGCAGTACTTC.

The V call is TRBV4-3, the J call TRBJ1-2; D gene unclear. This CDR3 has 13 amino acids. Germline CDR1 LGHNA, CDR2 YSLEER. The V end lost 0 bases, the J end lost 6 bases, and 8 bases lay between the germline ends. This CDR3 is CASSQEGLDGYTF. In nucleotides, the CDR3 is TGCGCCAGCAGCCAAGAAGGATTGGATGGCTACACCTTC.

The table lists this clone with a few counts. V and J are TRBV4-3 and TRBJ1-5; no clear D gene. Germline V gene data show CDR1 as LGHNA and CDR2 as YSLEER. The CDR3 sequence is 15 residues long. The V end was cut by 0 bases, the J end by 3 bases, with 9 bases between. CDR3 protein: CASSQDRHLNQPQHF. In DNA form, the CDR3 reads TGCGCCAGCAGCCAAGATCGACACCTCAATCAGCCCCAGCATTTT.

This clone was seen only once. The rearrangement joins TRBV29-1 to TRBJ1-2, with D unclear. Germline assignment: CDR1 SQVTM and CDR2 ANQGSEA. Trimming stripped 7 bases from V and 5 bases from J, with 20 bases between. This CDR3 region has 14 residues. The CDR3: CSAQATKNLYGYTF. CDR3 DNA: TGCAGCGCCCAAGCGACTAAGAATCTTTATGGCTACACCTTC.

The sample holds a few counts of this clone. CDR3 sequence reads: CASSSLTGTSGNTIYF. CDR3 DNA sequence: TGTGCCAGCAGCTCGTTAACAGGGACCTCTGGAAACACCATATATTTT. This chain joins TRBV7-9 and TRBJ1-3; D may be TRBD1 (6 bases). V lost 4 bases, J lost 0 bases, and 13 bases lay in between. The CDR3 length is 16 residues. CDR1 is SEHNR and CDR2 is FQNEAQ in the germline V gene (reference sequence).

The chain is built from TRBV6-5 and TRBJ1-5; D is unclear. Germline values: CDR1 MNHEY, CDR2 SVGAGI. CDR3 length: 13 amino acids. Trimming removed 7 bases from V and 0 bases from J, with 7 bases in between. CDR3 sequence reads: CASTQNSNQPQHF. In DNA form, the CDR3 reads TGTGCCAGCACGCAGAATAGCAATCAGCCCCAGCATTTT.

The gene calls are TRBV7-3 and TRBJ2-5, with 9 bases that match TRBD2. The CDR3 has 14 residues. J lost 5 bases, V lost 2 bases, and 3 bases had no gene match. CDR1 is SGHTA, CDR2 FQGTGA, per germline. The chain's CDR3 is CASSLLAGWETQYF. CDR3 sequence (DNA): TGTGCCAGCAGCTTACTAGCGGGGTGGGAGACCCAGTACTTC.

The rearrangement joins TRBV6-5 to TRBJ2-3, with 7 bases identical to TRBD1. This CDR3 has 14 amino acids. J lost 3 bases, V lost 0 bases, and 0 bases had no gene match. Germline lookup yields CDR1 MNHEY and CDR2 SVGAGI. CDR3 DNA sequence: TGTGCCAGCAGTTACTCGGACAGGACAGATACGCAGTATTTT. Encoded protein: CASSYSDRTDTQYF.